In this sample, the clone carrying this TCR beta chain turned up a few times. Its cognate antigen is unknown. The sample comes from a study of identical twins. TCRdb fed the 5' RACE reads into MiXCR, producing one record per CDR3 protein. The sample holds 700,000 or so distinct CDR3 sequences; about 9.4% are singletons and the top ten take 0.75% to 1%. Overall study findings and caveats: Those out-of-frame alpha sequences shared by twins showed an excess of low generation probability. The study drew conclusions from cross-sectional statistical analysis, not from following the same donors.

These sequences were also reported in another study, on yellow fever vaccine responses in identical twins. From that report: Reportedly, twins' vaccine T cell responses looked partly convergent and partly personalized.

Source material: PBMCs. The sequence was obtained from a woman younger than 35 in good health.

The DNA for the CDR3 is TGTGCCAGCAGCCCACCGGTCGCCTACGAGCAGTACTTC. Amino acid sequence: CASSPPVAYEQYF. The chain carries TRBV12-3 or TRBV12-4 and TRBJ2-7; D unclear. Trimming removed 6 bases at V and 2 bases at J, with 11 bases between. The CDR3 covers 13 residues.